This passage covers 2 T cell receptor beta chains from one sample sequenced in a study of tumor and adjacent non-tumor tissue in lung cancer. No cell sorting was done before RNA was extracted from the tissue. Three rounds of nested PCR, following a modified ARM-PCR protocol, produced the TCRbeta library. Using its own MiXCR run on the multiplex PCR reads, TCRdb lists one record per CDR3 protein. Among 200,000 to 250,000 distinct CDR3 sequences listed, about 76% were seen once. Sequenced material: lung tumor tissue. These receptors were taken from a man between 60 and 75 years old with non-small cell lung cancer.

The chain links TRBV7-6 to TRBJ2-3, with 9 bases aligning to TRBD2. Trimming removed 2 bases from V and 3 bases from J; junction bases left unmatched: 6. The germline gives CDR1 SGHVS, CDR2 FNYEAQ. This CDR3 is built from 16 residues. Written as DNA, the CDR3 is TGTGCCAGCAGCTTAAATAGGGCGGGGGGGACAGATACGCAGTATTTT. Encoded protein: CASSLNRAGGTDTQYF.

The chain joins TRBV11-2 to TRBJ2-5; tentative D call: TRBD2 (6 bases). The V and J ends lost 10 bases and 2 bases respectively, with 14 bases between them. The CDR3 extends over 13 amino acids. Germline V gene lookup returns CDR1 SGHAT and CDR2 FQNNGV. In DNA, the CDR3 is TGTGCCACAAGCGGGCAGCCGCAAGAGACCCAGTACTTC. Its translation: CATSGQPQETQYF.